The 17 T cell receptor beta chains below all came from one sample that was sequenced in a study of CXCR3-negative and CXCR3-positive naive CD8 T cells. Study conclusions and caveats: More hydrophobic TRB CDR3s were found in CXCR3-positive naive cells than in CXCR3-negative naive cells.

For these receptors, no antigen is known. The libraries of TRB cDNA were constructed through 5' RACE using UMI labels. Reanalyzing the 5' RACE reads, TCRdb keeps one entry per CDR3 protein, without DNA. This sample contains some 140,000 distinct CDR3 sequences. The specimen was naive CXCR3+ CD8+ T cells from blood. The subset: CD45RO-CCR7+CD27+CD95- naive CD8+ T cells expressing CXCR3 (TNR3+). All receptors derive from a human donor in good health. Some clones in this sample may be carry-over from other donors' samples.

The rearrangement links TRBV6-5 to TRBJ2-5; the D gene TCRdb calls, TRBD1, cannot be checked with no DNA. The CDR3 length is 13 residues. Per germline, CDR1 MNHEY and CDR2 SVGAGI. The CDR3 region is CASSYGGMETQYF.

This sequence joins TRBV29-1 and TRBJ2-1; TCRdb proposes TRBD2, but this gene call is untestable without DNA. Germline CDR1 is SQVTM and CDR2 is ANQGSEA. This CDR3 region has 15 residues. The CDR3: CSVEPQRGGLNEQIF.

The gene calls are TRBV7-9 and TRBJ2-7; TCRdb's assignment of TRBD1 cannot be checked, as there is no DNA. This CDR3 region has 13 residues. The germline CDR1 and CDR2 sequences are SEHNR and FQNEAQ (reference sequence). The CDR3 loop reads CASSRDSAYEQYF.

The V and J genes are TRBV12-3 or TRBV12-4 and TRBJ1-1; TCRdb outputs TRBD1, but without DNA this stays unchecked. The CDR3 has 15 residues. CDR3 protein: CASSHDRGRGTEAFF.

The chain joins TRBV15 to TRBJ1-6. This CDR3 region has 14 residues. Germline CDR1 reads LNHNV; CDR2 reads YYDKDF (reference sequence). CDR3 residues: CATSNGRDNSPLHF.

The gene calls are TRBV29-1 and TRBJ2-5; without DNA, the TCRdb call of TRBD2 cannot be checked. CDR3 length equals 16 residues. The germline V gene encodes CDR1 SQVTM and CDR2 ANQGSEA. The CDR3: CSVTWPSGDPWGTQYF.

The V and J genes are TRBV4-2 and TRBJ1-1. CDR3 length: 15 amino acids. From germline, CDR1 is LGHNA and CDR2 YNFKEQ. The CDR3 reads CASSQEDSSGTEAFF.

The chain links TRBV29-1 to TRBJ2-1; TCRdb picks TRBD2, but there is no DNA to check that call. The CDR3 sequence is 14 residues long. Germline lookup yields CDR1 SQVTM and CDR2 ANQGSEA. CDR3 sequence: CSVEAGVGYNEQFF.

The V and J genes are TRBV7-6 and TRBJ2-3. Germline assignment: CDR1 SGHVS and CDR2 FNYEAQ. The CDR3 spans 13 residues. CDR3 residues: CASSLETTDTQYF. Full variable domain (missing parts from reference TRBV7-6 and TRBJ2-3): GAGVSQSPRYKVTKRGQDVALRCDPISGHVSLYWYRQALGQGPEFLTYFNYEAQQDKSGLPNDRFSAERPEGSISTLTIQRTEQRDSAMYRCASSLETTDTQYFGPGTRLTVL.

The V gene is TRBV6-2 or TRBV6-3, the J gene TRBJ2-1; there is no DNA to check the TCRdb D call of TRBD2. Per the germline V gene, CDR1 is MNHEY and CDR2 is SVGEGT. The CDR3 consists of 15 residues. The CDR3 loop is CASSRLAGSPNEQFF.

This chain uses TRBV28 with TRBJ2-1; the TRBD2 assignment by TCRdb is unverifiable without DNA. CDR1 and CDR2 (germline): MDHEN, SYDVKM. The CDR3 runs to 13 residues. The chain's CDR3 is CASSSPSGNEQFF.

The V and J genes are TRBV7-6 and TRBJ1-1. The CDR3 length is 15 residues. Germline V gene sequence: CDR1 SGHVS, CDR2 FNYEAQ. CDR3 region: CASSPPAAGNTEAFF.

The chain is built from TRBV24-1 and TRBJ2-3; the TRBD1 assignment by TCRdb is unverifiable without DNA. This CDR3 has 15 residues. From germline, CDR1 is KGHDR and CDR2 SFDVKD. The CDR3 spells CATSDRDSDGYTQYF.

The chain combines TRBV6-6 with TRBJ1-4; TCRdb indicates TRBD1, and absent DNA this call remains unverified. Germline V lookup: CDR1 MNHNY, CDR2 SVGAGI (reference sequence). CDR3 size: 20 residues. The CDR3 here is CASSYSIPEQGLRTNEKLFF.

The chain employs TRBV7-9 and TRBJ2-3; without DNA, the TCRdb call of TRBD2 cannot be checked. The CDR3 is made up of 14 amino acids. The germline V gene has CDR1 SEHNR and CDR2 FQNEAQ (reference sequence). CDR3 in amino acids: CASSPWTDTDTQYF.

This chain connects TRBV9 to TRBJ1-3. CDR3 length equals 14 residues. Germline V gene lookup returns CDR1 SGDLS and CDR2 YYNGEE. The CDR3 reads CASSAAYSGNTIYF.

This chain joins TRBV2 and TRBJ2-2; TCRdb calls TRBD2, which cannot be checked without DNA. Germline loops: CDR1 SNHLY, CDR2 FYNNEI. The CDR3 has 13 residues. This chain's CDR3 is CASRARAAGELFF.